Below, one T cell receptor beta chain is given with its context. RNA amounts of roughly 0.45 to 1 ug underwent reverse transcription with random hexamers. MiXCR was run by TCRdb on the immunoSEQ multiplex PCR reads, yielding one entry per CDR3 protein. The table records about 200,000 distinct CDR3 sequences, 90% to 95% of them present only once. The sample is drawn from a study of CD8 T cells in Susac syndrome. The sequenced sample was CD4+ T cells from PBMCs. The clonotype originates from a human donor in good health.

CDR3 sequence (DNA): TGTGCCAGCAGTGGACAGTTGAACACTGAAGCTTTCTTT. This gives the protein CASSGQLNTEAFF. The chain recombines TRBV6-4 with TRBJ1-1; a weak D match, TRBD1 (5 bases). Germline CDR1 reads MRHNA; CDR2 reads SNTAGT. The CDR3 loop spans 13 amino acids. V gave up 4 bases and J gave up 0 bases, with 6 bases separating them.